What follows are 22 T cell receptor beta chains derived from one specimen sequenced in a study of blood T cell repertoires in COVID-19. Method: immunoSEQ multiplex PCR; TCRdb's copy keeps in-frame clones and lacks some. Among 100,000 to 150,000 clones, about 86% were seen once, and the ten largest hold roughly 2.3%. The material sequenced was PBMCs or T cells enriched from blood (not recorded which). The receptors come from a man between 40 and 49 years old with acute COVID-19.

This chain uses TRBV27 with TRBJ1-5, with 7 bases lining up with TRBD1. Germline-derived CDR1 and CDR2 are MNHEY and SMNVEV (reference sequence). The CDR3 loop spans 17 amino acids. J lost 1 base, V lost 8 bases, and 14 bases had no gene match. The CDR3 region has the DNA TGTGCCAGCCGCGGCAAGGGGGCGGAACGGAGCAATCAGCCCCAGCATTTT. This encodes CASRGKGAERSNQPQHF.

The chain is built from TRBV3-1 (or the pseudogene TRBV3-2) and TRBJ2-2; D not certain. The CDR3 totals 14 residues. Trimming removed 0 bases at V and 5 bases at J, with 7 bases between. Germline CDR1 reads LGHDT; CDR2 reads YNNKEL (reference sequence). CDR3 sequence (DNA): TGTGCCAGCAGCCAAGACTTCGGGACCGGGGAGCTGTTTTTT. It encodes CASSQDFGTGELFF.

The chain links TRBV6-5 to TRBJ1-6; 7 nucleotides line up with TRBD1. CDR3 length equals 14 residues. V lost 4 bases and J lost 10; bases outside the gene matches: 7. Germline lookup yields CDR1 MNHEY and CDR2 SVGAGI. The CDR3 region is CASSFQTGQSPLHF. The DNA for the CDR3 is TGTGCCAGCAGTTTTCAGACAGGGCAATCACCCCTCCACTTT.

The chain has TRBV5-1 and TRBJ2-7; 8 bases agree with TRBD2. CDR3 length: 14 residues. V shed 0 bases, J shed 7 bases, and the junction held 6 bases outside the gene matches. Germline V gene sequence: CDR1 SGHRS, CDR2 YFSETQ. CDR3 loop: CASSLGGRTGEQYF. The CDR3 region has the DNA TGCGCCAGCAGCTTGGGCGGGAGGACGGGAGAGCAGTACTTC.

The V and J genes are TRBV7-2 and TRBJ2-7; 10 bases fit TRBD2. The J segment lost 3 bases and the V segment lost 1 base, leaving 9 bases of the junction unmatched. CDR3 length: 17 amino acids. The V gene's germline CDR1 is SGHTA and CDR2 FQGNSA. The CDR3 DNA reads TGTGCCAGCAGCTTAGGGACTAGCGGAGCCAAGGGCTACGAGCAGTACTTC. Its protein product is CASSLGTSGAKGYEQYF.

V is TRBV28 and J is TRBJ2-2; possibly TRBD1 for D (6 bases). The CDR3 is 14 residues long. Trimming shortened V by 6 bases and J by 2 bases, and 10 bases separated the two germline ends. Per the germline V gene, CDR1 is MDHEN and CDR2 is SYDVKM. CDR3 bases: TGTGCCAGCAGCGGGACATTCAACACCGGGGAGCTGTTTTTT. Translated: CASSGTFNTGELFF. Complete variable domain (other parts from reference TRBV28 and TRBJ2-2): DVKVTQSSRYLVKRTGEKVFLECVQDMDHENMFWYRQDPGLGLRLIYFSYDVKMKEKGDIPEGYSVSREKKERFSLILESASTNQTSMYLCASSGTFNTGELFFGEGSRLTVL.

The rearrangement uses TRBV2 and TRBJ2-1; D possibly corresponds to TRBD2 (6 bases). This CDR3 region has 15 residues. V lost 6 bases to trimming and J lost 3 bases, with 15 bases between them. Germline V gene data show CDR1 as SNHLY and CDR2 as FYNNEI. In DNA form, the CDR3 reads TGTGCCAGCAGGGCCCGGGACTTAATCTACAATGAGCAGTTCTTC. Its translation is CASRARDLIYNEQFF.

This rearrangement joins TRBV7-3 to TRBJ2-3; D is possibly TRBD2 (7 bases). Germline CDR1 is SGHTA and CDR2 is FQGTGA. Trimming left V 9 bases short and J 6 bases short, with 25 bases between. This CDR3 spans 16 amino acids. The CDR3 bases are TGTGCCAGAAGGGGGGGCGCCCCAGTATCATCGGATACGCAGTATTTT. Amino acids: CARRGGAPVSSDTQYF.

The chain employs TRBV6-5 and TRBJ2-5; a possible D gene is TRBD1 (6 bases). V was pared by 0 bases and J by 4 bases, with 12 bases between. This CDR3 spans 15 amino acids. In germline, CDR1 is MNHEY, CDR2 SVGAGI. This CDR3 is CASSYSRAGAETQYF. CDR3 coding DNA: TGTGCCAGCAGTTACTCGAGGGCAGGGGCAGAGACCCAGTACTTC.

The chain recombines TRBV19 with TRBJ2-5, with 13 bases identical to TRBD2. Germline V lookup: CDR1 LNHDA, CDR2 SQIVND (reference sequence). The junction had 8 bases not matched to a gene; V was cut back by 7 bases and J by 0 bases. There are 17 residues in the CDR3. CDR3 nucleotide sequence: TGTGCCAGTAAATCCGGGACTAGCGGGGAATACCAAGAGACCCAGTACTTC. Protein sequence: CASKSGTSGEYQETQYF.

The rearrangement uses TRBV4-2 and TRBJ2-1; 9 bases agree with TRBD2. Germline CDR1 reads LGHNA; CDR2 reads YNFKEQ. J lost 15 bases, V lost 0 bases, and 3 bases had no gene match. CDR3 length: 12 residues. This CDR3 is CASSQEAGGRFF. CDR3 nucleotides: TGTGCCAGCAGCCAAGAAGCGGGAGGCAGGTTCTTC.

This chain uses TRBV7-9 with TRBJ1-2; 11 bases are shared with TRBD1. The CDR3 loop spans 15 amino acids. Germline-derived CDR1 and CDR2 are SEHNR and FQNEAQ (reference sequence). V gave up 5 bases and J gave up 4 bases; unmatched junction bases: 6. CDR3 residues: CASSPGDRGFYGYTF. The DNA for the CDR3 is TGTGCCAGCAGCCCCGGGGACAGGGGGTTCTATGGCTACACCTTC.

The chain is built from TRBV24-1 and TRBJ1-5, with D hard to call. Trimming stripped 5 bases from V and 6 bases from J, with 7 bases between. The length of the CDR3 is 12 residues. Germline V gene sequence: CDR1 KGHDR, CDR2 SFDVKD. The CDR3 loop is CATSALGQPQHF. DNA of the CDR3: TGTGCCACCAGTGCTCTAGGTCAGCCCCAGCATTTT.

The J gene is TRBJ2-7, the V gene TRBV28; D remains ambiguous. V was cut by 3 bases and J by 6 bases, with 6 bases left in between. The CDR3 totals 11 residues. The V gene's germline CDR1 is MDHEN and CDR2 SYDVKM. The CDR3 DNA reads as TGTGCCAGCAGTTTTTCGGGCGAGCAGTACTTC. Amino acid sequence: CASSFSGEQYF.

CDR3 in DNA: TGTGCCAGCAGTTACTCAGCAATGGGGCCAGGCTATGGCTACACCTTC. This encodes CASSYSAMGPGYGYTF. The chain recombines TRBV6-5 with TRBJ1-2; a possible D gene is TRBD1 (5 bases). The CDR3 runs 16 residues. The germline gives CDR1 MNHEY, CDR2 SVGAGI. Deletions cut 0 bases from V and 4 bases from J, with 15 bases between.

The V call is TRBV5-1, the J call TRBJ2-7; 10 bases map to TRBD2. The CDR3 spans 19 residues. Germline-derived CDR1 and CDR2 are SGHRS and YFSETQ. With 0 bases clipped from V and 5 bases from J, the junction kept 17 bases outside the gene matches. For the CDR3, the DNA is TGCGCCAGCAGCTTGGAGGGGCTACAGCTAGCGGGAGCACCCAACGAGCAGTACTTC. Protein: CASSLEGLQLAGAPNEQYF.

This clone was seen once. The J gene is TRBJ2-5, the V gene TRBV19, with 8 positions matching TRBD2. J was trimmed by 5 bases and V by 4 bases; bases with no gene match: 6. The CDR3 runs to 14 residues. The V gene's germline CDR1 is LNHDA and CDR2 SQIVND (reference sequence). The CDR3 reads CASSTVAGRETQYF. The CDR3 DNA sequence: TGTGCCAGTAGTACCGTAGCGGGAAGGGAGACCCAGTACTTC.

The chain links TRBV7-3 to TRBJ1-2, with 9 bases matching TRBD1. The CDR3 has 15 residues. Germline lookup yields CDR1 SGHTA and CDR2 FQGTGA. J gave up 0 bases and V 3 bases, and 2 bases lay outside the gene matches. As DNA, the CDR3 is TGTGCCAGCAGCTTGACAGGGGGAGCTAACTATGGCTACACCTTC. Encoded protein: CASSLTGGANYGYTF.

The DNA of the CDR3 is TGTGCCAGCAGCTCTTGGGCAGGGGGCATGAACACTGAAGCTTTCTTT. Amino acid sequence: CASSSWAGGMNTEAFF. V and J are TRBV5-4 and TRBJ1-1, with 8 bases fitting TRBD1. The CDR3 totals 16 residues. CDR1 and CDR2 from the germline V gene are SGHNT and YYREEE (reference sequence). V was clipped by 3 bases and J by 0 bases; unmatched bases: 7.

The CDR3 sequence is CASSPVTGVNTGELFF. CDR3 in DNA: TGTGCCAGCAGCCCCGTGACAGGGGTTAACACCGGGGAGCTGTTTTTT. This chain connects TRBV27 to TRBJ2-2, with 8 bases identical to TRBD1. The V segment lost 6 bases and the J segment 2 bases; nucleotides outside the gene matches: 8. Germline V gives CDR1 MNHEY, CDR2 SMNVEV (reference sequence). The CDR3 contains 16 residues.

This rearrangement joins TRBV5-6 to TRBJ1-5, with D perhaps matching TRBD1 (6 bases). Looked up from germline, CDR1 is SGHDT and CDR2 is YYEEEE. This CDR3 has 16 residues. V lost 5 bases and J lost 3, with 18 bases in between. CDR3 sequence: CASSSGGARNNQPQHF. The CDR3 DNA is TGTGCCAGCAGTTCCGGGGGGGCCAGGAACAATCAGCCCCAGCATTTT.

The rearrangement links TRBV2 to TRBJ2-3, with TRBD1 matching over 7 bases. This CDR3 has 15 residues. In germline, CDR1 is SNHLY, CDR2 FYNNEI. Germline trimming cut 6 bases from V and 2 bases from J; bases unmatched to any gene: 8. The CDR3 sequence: CASSRDSLLTDTQYF. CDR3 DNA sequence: TGTGCCAGCAGCCGGGACAGCCTCCTCACAGATACGCAGTATTTT.